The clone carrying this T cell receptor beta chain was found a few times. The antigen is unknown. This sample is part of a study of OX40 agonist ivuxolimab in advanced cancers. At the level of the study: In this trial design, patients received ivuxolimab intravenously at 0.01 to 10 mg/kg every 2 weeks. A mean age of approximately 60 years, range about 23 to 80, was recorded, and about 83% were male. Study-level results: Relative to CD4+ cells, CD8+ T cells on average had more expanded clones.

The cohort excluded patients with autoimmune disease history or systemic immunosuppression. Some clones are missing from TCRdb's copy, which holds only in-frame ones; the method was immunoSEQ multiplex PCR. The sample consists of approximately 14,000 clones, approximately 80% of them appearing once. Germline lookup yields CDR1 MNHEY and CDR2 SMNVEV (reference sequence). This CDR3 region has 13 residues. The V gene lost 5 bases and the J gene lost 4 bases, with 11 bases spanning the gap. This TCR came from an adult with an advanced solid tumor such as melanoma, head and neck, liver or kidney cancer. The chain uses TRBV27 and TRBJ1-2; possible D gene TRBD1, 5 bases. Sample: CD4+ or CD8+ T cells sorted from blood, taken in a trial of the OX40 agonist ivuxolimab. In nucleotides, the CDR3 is TGTGCCAGCAGTCCTGGGACGGGCTATGGCTACACCTTC. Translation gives CASSPGTGYGYTF.